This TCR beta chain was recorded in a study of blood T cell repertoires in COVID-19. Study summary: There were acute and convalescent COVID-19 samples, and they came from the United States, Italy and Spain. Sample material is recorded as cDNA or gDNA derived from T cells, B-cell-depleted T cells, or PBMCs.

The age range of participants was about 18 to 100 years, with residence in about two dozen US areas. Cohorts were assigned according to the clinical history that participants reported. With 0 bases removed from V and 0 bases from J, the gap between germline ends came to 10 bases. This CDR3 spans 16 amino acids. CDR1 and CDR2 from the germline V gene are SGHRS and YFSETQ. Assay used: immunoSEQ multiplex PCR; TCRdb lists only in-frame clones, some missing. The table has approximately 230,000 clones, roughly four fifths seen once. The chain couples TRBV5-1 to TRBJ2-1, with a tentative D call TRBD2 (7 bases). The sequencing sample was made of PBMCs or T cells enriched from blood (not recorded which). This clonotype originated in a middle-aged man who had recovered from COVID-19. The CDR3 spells CASSLAGGASYNEQFF. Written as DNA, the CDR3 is TGCGCCAGCAGCTTGGCGGGGGGCGCCTCCTACAATGAGCAGTTCTTC.